These T cell receptor beta chains were read from a single sample in a study of chemoradiotherapy in HPV16-positive cancers. Libraries were prepared by immunoSEQ multiplex PCR; TCRdb keeps only in-frame clonotypes and omits some of them. The sample consists of about 14,000 clones, 60% to 75% of them appearing once. The material was obtained from a patient who underwent chemoradiotherapy. All receptors derive from a human donor with HPV-associated anogenital cancer. The CDR3 runs from the conserved cysteine through the conserved F or W. Fields, in order: V gene, clone size, CDR3 length, J gene, D gene, CDR3 DNA, CDR3 protein. D genes are given only for firm matches. Size is omitted from some rows. Given values are once, few, many or a class for expanded clones.

TRBV7-8	NA	16	TRBJ1-4	NA	TGTGCCAGCAGCTTACGGGATGGGGGTGTGGGTGAAAAACTGTTTTTT	CASSLRDGGVGEKLFF
TRBV5-4	NA	17	TRBJ1-3	NA	TGTGCCAGCAGCCTTACTCCGATCGGGACGTTTGGAAACACCATATATTTT	CASSLTPIGTFGNTIYF
TRBV10-3	few	13	TRBJ1-1	NA	TGTGCCATCAGTGGCACTCCGAACACTGAAGCTTTCTTT	CAISGTPNTEAFF
TRBV5-1	NA	16	TRBJ1-2	NA	TGCGCCAGCAGCTTGCTATCGGTCGGGGCCACCGATGGCTACACCTTC	CASSLLSVGATDGYTF
TRBV18	NA	19	TRBJ2-2	TRBD1	TGTGCCAGCTCACCACACGCACAAAGACGGACAGGGGACACCGGGGAGCTGTTTTTT	CASSPHAQRRTGDTGELFF
TRBV2	few	10	TRBJ1-2	NA	TGTGCCAGCAGGAGGGTTGGCTACACCTTC	CASRRVGYTF
TRBV7-2	NA	12	TRBJ2-7	NA	TGTGCCAGCAGCTCCCAGACTTACGAGCAGTACTTC	CASSSQTYEQYF
TRBV6-1	once	15	TRBJ2-1	NA	TGTGCCAGCAGTGAAGCCAGAAGCTCCTACAATGAGCAGTTCTTC	CASSEARSSYNEQFF
TRBV5-1	NA	18	TRBJ2-2	NA	TGCGCCAGCAGCCGGATCCCAAGACAGGCCGCGAACACCGGGGAGCTGTTTTTT	CASSRIPRQAANTGELFF
TRBV7-9	NA	15	TRBJ2-7	TRBD1	TGTGCCAGCAGCCAAGACAGGGGTTTCGGCTACGAGCAGTACTTC	CASSQDRGFGYEQYF
TRBV2	NA	14	TRBJ1-2	TRBD1	TGTGCCAGCAGTCAAGACAGGGGGCTTGGAGGCTACACCTTC	CASSQDRGLGGYTF
TRBV2	NA	15	TRBJ2-3	NA	TGTGCCAGCAGTGAAGCTACCAGAGGTGGGGATACGCAGTATTTT	CASSEATRGGDTQYF
TRBV27	once	15	TRBJ2-7	TRBD2	TGTGCCAGCAGTACCAGACTAGCGGGAGATTACGAGCAGTACTTC	CASSTRLAGDYEQYF
TRBV7-9	NA	15	TRBJ1-1	NA	TGTGCCAGCAGCTTAGGGACTAACAGGGATACTGAAGCTTTCTTT	CASSLGTNRDTEAFF